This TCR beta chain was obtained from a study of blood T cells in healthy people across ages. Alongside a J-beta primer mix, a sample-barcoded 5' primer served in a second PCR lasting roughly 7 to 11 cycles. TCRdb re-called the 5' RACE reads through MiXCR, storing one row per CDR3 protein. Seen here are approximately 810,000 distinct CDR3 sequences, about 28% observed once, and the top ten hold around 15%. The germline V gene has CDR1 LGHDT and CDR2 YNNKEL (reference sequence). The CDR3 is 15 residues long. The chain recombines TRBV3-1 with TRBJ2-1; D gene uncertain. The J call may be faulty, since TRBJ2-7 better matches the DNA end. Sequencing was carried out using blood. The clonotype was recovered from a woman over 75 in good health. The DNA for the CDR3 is TGTGCCAGCAGCCAAGATAACAGAAATTACAATGAGCAGTACTTC. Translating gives CASSQDNRNYNEQYF.